The present TCR beta chain was sequenced within a study of T cells in Graves' hyperthyroidism and ophthalmopathy. Turning to this clonotype: One base away lies a much larger clone, so this may be a sequencing read error.

CDR3 length equals 12 residues. Germline V CDR1 and CDR2: ENHRY, SYGVKD. V shed 10 bases and J 12 bases; nucleotides not matched to a gene: 10. Using RNA transcripts as the source, TCR beta CDR3 regions were amplified. The HTBI set primed first-round TCR CDR3 RT-PCR. TCRdb itself ran the multiplex PCR reads through MiXCR, one entry per CDR3 protein. Here the sample spans about 680,000 distinct CDR3 sequences, 30% to 40% being singletons. Patients were excluded because of uncontrolled infection, other autoimmune disease, pregnancy or lactation. Thyroid ultrasound and orbital computed tomography, with clinical symptoms and serum thyroxine and TRAb, informed diagnoses.

The TCR was taken from a woman in her forties with Graves' hyperthyroidism. Sequencing was carried out using blood. The V and J genes are TRBV10-3 and TRBJ1-2, with 11 bases identical to TRBD1. Here the CDR3 reads CASRGQGEGDTF. The CDR3 bases are TGTGCCAGCAGGGGACAGGGGGAGGGAGACACCTTC.